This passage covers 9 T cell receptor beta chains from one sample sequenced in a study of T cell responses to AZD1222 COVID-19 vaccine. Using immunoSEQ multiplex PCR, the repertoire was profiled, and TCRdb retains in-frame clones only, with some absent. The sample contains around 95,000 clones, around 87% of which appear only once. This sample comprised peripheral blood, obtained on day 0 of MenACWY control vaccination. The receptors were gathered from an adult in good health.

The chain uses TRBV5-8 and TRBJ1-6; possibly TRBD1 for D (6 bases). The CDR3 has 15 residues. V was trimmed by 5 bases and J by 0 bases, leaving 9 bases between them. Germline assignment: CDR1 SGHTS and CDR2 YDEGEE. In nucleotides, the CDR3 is TGTGCCAGCAGTGGGGGGCCCTCCTATAATTCACCCCTCCACTTT. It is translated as CASSGGPSYNSPLHF.

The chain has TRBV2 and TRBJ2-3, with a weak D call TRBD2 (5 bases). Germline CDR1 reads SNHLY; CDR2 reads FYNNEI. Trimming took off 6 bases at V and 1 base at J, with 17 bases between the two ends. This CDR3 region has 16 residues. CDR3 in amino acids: CASSERVRRGTDTQYF. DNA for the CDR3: TGTGCCAGCAGCGAGAGGGTTCGAAGGGGCACAGATACGCAGTATTTT.

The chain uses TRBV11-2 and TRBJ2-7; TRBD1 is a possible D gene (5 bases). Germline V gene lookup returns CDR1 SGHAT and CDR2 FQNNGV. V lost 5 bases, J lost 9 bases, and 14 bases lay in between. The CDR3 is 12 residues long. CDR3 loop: CASSIGVLGQYF. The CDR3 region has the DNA TGTGCCAGCAGCATAGGGGTTCTGGGGCAGTACTTC.

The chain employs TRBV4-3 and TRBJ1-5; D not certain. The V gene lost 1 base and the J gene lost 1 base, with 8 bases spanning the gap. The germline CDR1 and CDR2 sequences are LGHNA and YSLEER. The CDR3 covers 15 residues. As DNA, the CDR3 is TGCGCCAGCAGCCAAGGTCCGGGGAGCAATCAGCCCCAGCATTTT. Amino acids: CASSQGPGSNQPQHF.

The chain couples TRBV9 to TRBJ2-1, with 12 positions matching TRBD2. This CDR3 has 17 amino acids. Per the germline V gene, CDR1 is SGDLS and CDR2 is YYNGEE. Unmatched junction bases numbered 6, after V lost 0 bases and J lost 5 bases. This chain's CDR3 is CASSVARASGRDNEQFF. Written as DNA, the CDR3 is TGTGCCAGCAGCGTAGCTCGCGCTAGCGGGAGGGACAATGAGCAGTTCTTC.

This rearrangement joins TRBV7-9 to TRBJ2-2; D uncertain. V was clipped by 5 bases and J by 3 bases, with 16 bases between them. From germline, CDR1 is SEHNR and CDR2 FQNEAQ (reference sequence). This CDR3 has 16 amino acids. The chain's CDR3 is CASSQAVPPDTGELFF. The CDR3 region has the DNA TGTGCCAGCAGCCAGGCGGTGCCCCCCGACACCGGGGAGCTGTTTTTT.

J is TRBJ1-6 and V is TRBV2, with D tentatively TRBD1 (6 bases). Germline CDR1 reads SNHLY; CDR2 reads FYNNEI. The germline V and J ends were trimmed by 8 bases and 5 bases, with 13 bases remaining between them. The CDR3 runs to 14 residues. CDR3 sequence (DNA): TGTGCCAGCGGGCGGGACACCGATAATTCACCCCTCCACTTT. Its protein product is CASGRDTDNSPLHF.

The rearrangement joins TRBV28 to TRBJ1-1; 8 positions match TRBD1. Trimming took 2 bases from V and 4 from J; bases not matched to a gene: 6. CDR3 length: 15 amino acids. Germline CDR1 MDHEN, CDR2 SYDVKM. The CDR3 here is CASSLQDRDPTEAFF. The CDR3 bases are TGTGCCAGCAGTTTACAGGACAGGGATCCCACTGAAGCTTTCTTT.

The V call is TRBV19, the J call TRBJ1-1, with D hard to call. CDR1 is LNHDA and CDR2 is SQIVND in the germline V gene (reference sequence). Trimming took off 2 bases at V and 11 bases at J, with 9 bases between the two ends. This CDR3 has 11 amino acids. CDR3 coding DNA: TGTGCCAGTAGTATAATTTCCTCGGCTTTCTTT. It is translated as CASSIISSAFF.